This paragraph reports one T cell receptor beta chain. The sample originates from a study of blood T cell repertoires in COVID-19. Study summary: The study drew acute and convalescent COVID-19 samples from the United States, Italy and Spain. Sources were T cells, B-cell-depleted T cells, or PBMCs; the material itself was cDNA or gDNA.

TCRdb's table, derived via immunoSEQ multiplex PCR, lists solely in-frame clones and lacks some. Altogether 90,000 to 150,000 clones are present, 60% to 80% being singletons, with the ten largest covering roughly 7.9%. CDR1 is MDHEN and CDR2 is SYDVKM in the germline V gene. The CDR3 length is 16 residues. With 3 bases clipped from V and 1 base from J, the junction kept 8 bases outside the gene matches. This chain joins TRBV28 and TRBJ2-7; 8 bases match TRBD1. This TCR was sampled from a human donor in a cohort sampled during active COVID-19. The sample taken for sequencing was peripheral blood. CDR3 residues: CASSFSRTGFSYEQYF. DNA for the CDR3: TGTGCCAGCAGTTTCTCCAGGACAGGGTTTTCCTACGAGCAGTACTTC.